This entry concerns a single T cell receptor beta chain. It lacks a known antigen. No clone much larger than this one lies a single base away; base qualities are absent. Trimming at the junction amounts to 5 bases on V and 0 bases on J, and the germline ends lie 4 bases apart. The CDR3 goes from the cysteine to the phenylalanine over 14 residues. Only the CDR3 DNA stays, 42 bases, in frame from base 1. Via the germline V gene, CDR1 is KGHDR and CDR2 SFDVKD. Per the publication, the time point label means: baseline before first vaccination. The vaccinee samples were drawn from two UK trials, COV001 and COV002, one of which was a single-blind randomized controlled phase 2/3 trial testing AZD1222 (ChAdOx1 nCoV-19) in healthy adults. Trial participant PBMC samples were collected at day 0 and day 28 after the second dose for TCRbeta chain sequencing. The CDR3 regions of human TCRbeta chains were analyzed by immunosequencing. On the authors' methods: TCRs in the repertoires were matched against a reference library of SARS-CoV-2-specific TCRs that had been generated with the MIRA antigen-specificity platform. Breadth was defined as the fraction of unique TCRs that were SARS-CoV-2-associated. Depth was defined as the fraction of total T cells that were SARS-CoV-2-associated. Using the MIRA data, each spike-specific TCR was assigned both to the spike region to which the TCR was reactive and to a CD4 or CD8 class. Log10-transformed breadth and depth values were compared by one-way ANOVA with Sidak's multiple comparisons tests. Sourced from immuneACCESS, this table was stored by TCRdb with only in-frame sequences that have V and J called. A share of the clones is absent; for the studies checked, an unresolved V gene accounts for under half, and the remainder has no known explanation. Clone size and V and J calls were adopted from that table, with D and trimming inferred from the DNA. The sample table holds about 91,000 clones, of which nearly 90% were seen once. The ten largest clones capture over 15% of the sample.

The sample originates from a study of T cell responses to AZD1222 COVID-19 vaccine (dated by TCRdb to the early 2020s). With respect to the entire study: Because spike-specific TCR depth and breadth did not differ between the two schedules, AZD1222 recipients who got a second dose at roughly 4 weeks were pooled with those who got a second dose at roughly 12 weeks. A total of 233 trial participants underwent TCR sequencing, of whom roughly 210 received two doses of AZD1222 and about 26 received two doses of the MenACWY control vaccine. Enrollment into the trials was organized by age into subgroups of 18-55, 56-69 and 70-plus years, and those subgroups contained roughly 150, 30 and 60 TCR-sequenced participants, respectively.

Study-wide conclusions, independent of this receptor: Epitopes outside the regions mutated in the B.1.351 and B.1.1.7 variants were reportedly recognized by nearly half of the unique spike-specific TCRs. Vaccine-associated CD4 TCRs spanned the whole spike protein, with dominant responses in regions 160-218 and 743-854. A significant rise in spike-specific TCR breadth and depth was observed after two AZD1222 doses relative to day 0 and relative to MenACWY recipients. Most participants were white British and females outnumbered males, and the authors suggested that clonal diversity may have been underestimated. Only five or six AZD1222 recipients were SARS-CoV-2 seropositive at baseline, limiting conclusions about previously exposed vaccinees. In the small 56-69-year group, the increase in depth fell short of significance, most likely because of low power. Because no day 14 peak-response samples were available, the repertoires could be characterized only after the peak T cell response.

The sequence links TRBV24-1 to TRBJ2-6, with the D gene call left open. This TCR derives from an adult in good health. The source material was peripheral blood, sampled on day 0 of AZD1222 vaccination. This receptor carries the CDR3 CATSAGSGANVLTF. In nucleotide form, the sequence is TGTGCCACCAGTGCGGGCTCTGGGGCCAACGTCCTGACTTTC.